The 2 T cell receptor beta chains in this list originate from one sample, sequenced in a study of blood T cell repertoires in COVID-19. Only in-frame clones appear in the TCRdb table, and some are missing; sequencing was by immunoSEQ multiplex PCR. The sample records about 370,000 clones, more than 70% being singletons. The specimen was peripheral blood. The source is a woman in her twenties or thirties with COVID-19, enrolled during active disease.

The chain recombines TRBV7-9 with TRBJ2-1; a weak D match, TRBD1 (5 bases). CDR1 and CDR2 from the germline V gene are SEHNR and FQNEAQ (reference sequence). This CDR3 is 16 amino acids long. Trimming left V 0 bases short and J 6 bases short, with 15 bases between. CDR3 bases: TGTGCCAGCAGCTTAGCACCAGGGATTCCCGGCAATGAGCAGTTCTTC. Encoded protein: CASSLAPGIPGNEQFF. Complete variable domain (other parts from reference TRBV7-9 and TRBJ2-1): DTGVSQNPRHKITKRGQNVTFRCDPISEHNRLYWYRQTLGQGPEFLTYFQNEAQLEKSRLLSDRFSAERPKGSFSTLEIQRTEQGDSAMYLCASSLAPGIPGNEQFFGPGTRLTVL.

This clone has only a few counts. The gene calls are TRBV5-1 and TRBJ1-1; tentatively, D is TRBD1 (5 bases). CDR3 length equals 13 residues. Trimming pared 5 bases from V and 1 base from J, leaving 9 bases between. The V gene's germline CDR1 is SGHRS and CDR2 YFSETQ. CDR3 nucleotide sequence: TGCGCCAGCAGTCAGGGAGGGAACACTGAAGCTTTCTTT. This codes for CASSQGGNTEAFF.